This T cell receptor (beta chain) was captured by sequencing in a study of early T cells in non-severe SARS-CoV-2 infection. Study-wide background: The authors sequenced bulk RNA from unsorted whole blood, leaving chains unpaired.

There are many counts of this clonotype. The V gene's germline CDR1 is MNHEY and CDR2 SMNVEV (reference sequence). The CDR3 sequence is 13 residues long. V dropped 8 bases and J dropped 2 bases, with 13 bases sitting between them. Individually, cDNA molecules had unique molecular identifiers attached to them. Using its own MiXCR run on the 5' RACE reads, TCRdb lists one record per CDR3 protein. The data show approximately 66,000 distinct CDR3 sequences, 9.5% to 15% seen once. The chain uses TRBV27 and TRBJ2-7; unclear D gene. The starting material was whole blood, obtained at baseline. The TCR was taken from an adult who was a healthcare worker with PCR-confirmed SARS-CoV-2 infection or an uninfected control (not recorded which). The donor label of this sample is uncertain. The chain's CDR3 is CASGEDGPYEQYV. The CDR3 DNA sequence: TGTGCCAGCGGAGAGGACGGACCCTACGAGCAGTACGTC.